A single sample gave rise to the 20 T cell receptor beta chains below, sequenced in a study of breast tumors, draining lymph nodes, adjacent tissues. Breast cancer patients provided tissue from their axillary draining lymph nodes. TCRdb independently ran MiXCR on the multiplex PCR reads; one entry per CDR3 protein. This table holds about 200,000 distinct CDR3 sequences, roughly 29% found once. The sequenced sample consisted of axillary lymph node tissue. These receptors came from a female donor with breast cancer. Some clones in this sample may be carry-over from other donors' samples.

This clonotype was recorded many times. One junction end does not reproduce the germline sequence, and a read error may be involved. The gene calls are TRBV18 and TRBJ2-7, with D maybe TRBD1 (7 bases). CDR3 length: 14 amino acids. Germline lookup yields CDR1 KGHSH and CDR2 LQKENI. CDR3 in DNA: TGCGCCAGCAGCCCCCAGGGGGGCTCCTACGAGCAGTACTTC. Amino acids: CASSPQGGSYEQYF.

V gene TRBV7-9 combines with J gene TRBJ2-2; 8 bases map to TRBD2. Looked up from germline, CDR1 is SEHNR and CDR2 is FQNEAQ (reference sequence). Trimming at V came to 2 bases and at J to 6 bases, leaving 5 bases not matched to a gene. The CDR3 sequence is 15 residues long. CDR3 amino acids: CASSLRGGPPGELFF. CDR3 in DNA: TGTGCCAGCAGCTTACGGGGGGGGCCTCCCGGGGAGCTGTTTTTT.

Many counts were recorded for this clonotype. The rearrangement uses TRBV20-1 and TRBJ1-2; possible D gene TRBD1, 5 bases. Trimming shortened V by 6 bases and J by 2 bases, and 13 bases separated the two germline ends. The CDR3 totals 13 residues. CDR1 and CDR2 from the germline V gene are DFQATT and SNEGSKA (reference sequence). The CDR3: CSAVPGSNYGYTF. The DNA for the CDR3 is TGCAGTGCAGTCCCAGGGTCGAACTATGGCTACACCTTC.

This clonotype has more than one count but fewer than ten. Germline and junction disagree at one end, which may indicate a read error. The CDR3 spells CASSRTSGSYNGQFF. The CDR3 nucleotides read TGTGCCAGCAGCCGAACTAGCGGGTCATACAATGGGCAGTTCTTC. The genes are TRBV11-2 and TRBJ2-1; 9 nucleotides align to TRBD2. Germline V gene data show CDR1 as SGHAT and CDR2 as FQNNGV. The CDR3 consists of 15 residues. Drawing the rest from reference TRBV11-2 and TRBJ2-1, the complete variable domain is EAGVAQSPRYKIIEKRQSVAFWCNPISGHATLYWYQQILGQGPKLLIQFQNNGVVDDSQLPKDRFSAERLKGVDSTLKIQPAKLEDSAVYLCASSRTSGSYNGQFFGPGTRLTVL.

This clonotype was seen a few times. This sequence joins TRBV5-1 and TRBJ2-2; 7 bases align to TRBD1. The CDR3 totals 16 residues. Germline V CDR1 and CDR2: SGHRS, YFSETQ. The V gene end was trimmed by 5 bases and the J gene end by 0 bases; junction bases not matched to a gene: 7. The CDR3 sequence: CASSLGQGANTGELFF. The CDR3 DNA is TGCGCCAGCAGTCTGGGTCAGGGGGCGAACACCGGGGAGCTGTTTTTT.

At least ten counts were recorded for this clonotype. V usage is TRBV11-1 and J usage is TRBJ2-7; the match to TRBD1 covers 9 bases. The CDR3 sequence is 17 residues long. V lost 6 bases and J lost 6; bases outside the gene matches: 18. The germline V gene encodes CDR1 SGHAT and CDR2 FQDESV (reference sequence). The CDR3 coding sequence is TGTGCCAGCAGAGGAGATGACCGGGACAGGGAGGAACGCGAGCAGTACTTC. This translates into CASRGDDRDREEREQYF.

This clonotype was counted only a few times. A much larger clone lies one base from this, so it may be a read error. The chain couples TRBV11-2 to TRBJ2-7, with D hard to call. The CDR3 is 10 amino acids. CDR1 SGHAT and CDR2 FQNNGV come from the germline V gene. CDR3 protein: CASSSYEQSF. The CDR3 DNA sequence: TGTGCCAGCAGCTCCTACGAGCAGTCCTTC.

The V call is TRBV6-5, the J call TRBJ1-1; the D is unclear. V gave up 3 bases and J gave up 1 base, with 12 bases separating them. Per germline, CDR1 MNHEY and CDR2 SVGAGI. The CDR3 extends over 15 amino acids. The DNA of the CDR3 is TGTGCCAGCAGTTATCGGGTCGGAAAGAACACTGAAGCTTTCTTT. It yields the protein CASSYRVGKNTEAFF.

The chain is built from TRBV11-2 and TRBJ2-5, with D possibly being TRBD1 (6 bases). The CDR3 is 14 residues long. Germline CDR1 SGHAT, CDR2 FQNNGV. V lost 5 bases to trimming and J lost 7 bases, with 17 bases between them. In DNA, the CDR3 is TGTGCCAGCAGCATAACAGGGATCCCAGCGACCCAGTACTTC. Its protein product is CASSITGIPATQYF.

This clonotype appeared many times. V is TRBV13 and J is TRBJ2-3; TRBD2 matches at 8 bases. With V trimmed by 4 bases and J by 6 bases, 9 bases remained unmatched. This CDR3 has 15 residues. Germline V gene data show CDR1 as PRHDT and CDR2 as FYEKMQ (reference sequence). The CDR3, as DNA: TGTGCCAGCAGCTCCCGACGGGGGGGCTTGGATACGCAGTATTTT. It yields the protein CASSSRRGGLDTQYF.

In its sample, this clonotype was seen many times. V usage is TRBV28 and J usage is TRBJ2-5; D is uncertain. The length of the CDR3 is 14 residues. Trimming left V 6 bases short and J 5 bases short, with 16 bases between. Germline V lookup: CDR1 MDHEN, CDR2 SYDVKM. The CDR3 DNA reads as TGTGCCAGCAGAGTCGGTACCCTAGAGGAGACCCAGTACTTC. This sequence encodes CASRVGTLEETQYF.

This clonotype was observed many times. The chain employs TRBV7-9 and TRBJ2-3, with D perhaps being TRBD1 or TRBD2 (5 bases each). The CDR3 has 16 residues. V was cut by 5 bases and J by 5 bases, with 20 bases left in between. CDR1 SEHNR and CDR2 FQNEAQ come from the germline V gene (reference sequence). CDR3 amino acids: CASSPGTSGSVDTQYF. In DNA, the CDR3 is TGTGCCAGCAGCCCGGGGACGAGCGGTTCTGTAGATACGCAGTATTTT.

This clonotype has ten or more counts. The V gene is TRBV3-1, the J gene TRBJ1-2, with D possibly being TRBD1 (6 bases). The V gene's germline CDR1 is LGHDT and CDR2 YNNKEL (reference sequence). The CDR3 runs to 14 residues. The V end lost 0 bases, the J end lost 8 bases, and 13 bases lay between the germline ends. The CDR3 DNA reads as TGTGCCAGCAGCCAAGATTGGGGGCTGCGGGGCTACACCTTC. It translates to CASSQDWGLRGYTF.

This rearrangement joins TRBV7-2 to TRBJ2-4, with TRBD2 identical over 9 bases. Germline V gene lookup returns CDR1 SGHTA and CDR2 FQGNSA. This CDR3 is built from 16 residues. V lost 5 bases to trimming and J lost 3 bases; unmatched junction nucleotides: 8. The CDR3 region is CASSPTSGLYKNIQYF. DNA for the CDR3: TGTGCCAGCAGCCCGACTAGCGGCCTGTACAAAAACATTCAGTACTTC.

V and J are TRBV29-1 and TRBJ2-5; 8 bases agree with TRBD1. V lost 5 bases, J lost 5 bases, and 7 bases stayed unmatched. Germline V gene sequence: CDR1 SQVTM, CDR2 ANQGSEA. The CDR3 length is 13 residues. CDR3 bases: TGCAGCGTTCAAAGGACAGGGTCGGAGACCCAGTACTTC. Encoded protein: CSVQRTGSETQYF.

The chain employs TRBV7-6 and TRBJ2-7; D possibly corresponds to TRBD2 (5 bases). Germline V gene lookup returns CDR1 SGHVS and CDR2 FNYEAQ. Trimming stripped 11 bases from V and 1 base from J, with 12 bases between. The CDR3 covers 12 residues. CDR3 loop: CAYPGSSYEQYF. In DNA, the CDR3 is TGTGCCTACCCGGGATCTTCCTACGAGCAGTACTTC.

V is TRBV19 and J is TRBJ1-4; 8 bases are shared with TRBD1. In germline, CDR1 is LNHDA, CDR2 SQIVND (reference sequence). Unmatched junction bases numbered 6, after V lost 7 bases and J lost 11 bases. This CDR3 is built from 12 residues. CDR3 bases: TGTGCCAGTAATCAGGACAGGGACAAACTGTTTTTT. Its translation: CASNQDRDKLFF.

This clonotype was detected many times. The rearrangement uses TRBV7-2 and TRBJ2-1, with TRBD2 matching 7 bases. The germline V gene has CDR1 SGHTA and CDR2 FQGNSA. V dropped 4 bases and J dropped 4; count of bases not matched to a gene: 7. The CDR3 consists of 15 residues. The CDR3 DNA is TGTGCCAGCAGCTCAGCGGGACCCCTATACAATGAGCAGTTCTTC. Amino acids: CASSSAGPLYNEQFF.

This clonotype has ten or more counts. V usage is TRBV24-1 and J usage is TRBJ1-2, with a possible D match to TRBD1 (6 bases). The CDR3 is made up of 11 amino acids. V lost 4 bases, J lost 8 bases, and 7 bases lay in between. In germline, CDR1 is KGHDR, CDR2 SFDVKD. CDR3 loop: CATSEGAGYTF. In DNA, the CDR3 is TGTGCCACCAGTGAGGGGGCCGGCTACACCTTC.

With respect to this clonotype: This may be a read error, as it is one base from a much larger clone. This chain joins TRBV30 and TRBJ1-3, with 7 bases matching TRBD1. CDR1 and CDR2 (germline): GTSNPN, SVGIG (reference sequence). The CDR3 sequence is 15 residues long. For the CDR3, the DNA is TGTGCCCGGAGCCGGGACAGCAGCTCTGGAAACACCATATATTTT. Translated: CARSRDSSSGNTIYF.